This T cell receptor beta chain was retrieved from a study of CD8 T cells in ankylosing spondylitis. Study results and limitations: Apparently characteristic of ankylosing spondylitis blood was a TCR beta motif (roughly eight highly homologous variants). Disease-linked clones reportedly concentrated significantly in matched ankylosing spondylitis synovial fluid. As for the disease-linked clones, they showed a CD8+ phenotype and occurred at relatively low frequencies in peripheral blood.

CDR1 and CDR2 (germline): MNHNS, SASEGT. V lost 6 bases, J lost 6 bases, and 10 bases stayed unmatched. The CDR3 contains 14 residues. A note on this clonotype: Its antigen is unidentified.

A quantitative 5'-RACE method, one with molecular barcodes, was used to make TCR beta libraries. TCRdb ran MiXCR on the 5' RACE reads and lists one entry per CDR3 protein. The data show 300,000 to 350,000 distinct CDR3 sequences, roughly 10% seen once. Material: blood, either unsorted or a sorted T cell fraction (not recorded which). This receptor was identified in a female donor with ankylosing spondylitis or in good health (not recorded which). V usage is TRBV6-1 and J usage is TRBJ1-1; 7 bases are shared with TRBD1. CDR3 coding DNA: TGTGCCAGCAGCCGGCCGCAAACAGGGGCTGAAGCTTTCTTT. Its protein is CASSRPQTGAEAFF.